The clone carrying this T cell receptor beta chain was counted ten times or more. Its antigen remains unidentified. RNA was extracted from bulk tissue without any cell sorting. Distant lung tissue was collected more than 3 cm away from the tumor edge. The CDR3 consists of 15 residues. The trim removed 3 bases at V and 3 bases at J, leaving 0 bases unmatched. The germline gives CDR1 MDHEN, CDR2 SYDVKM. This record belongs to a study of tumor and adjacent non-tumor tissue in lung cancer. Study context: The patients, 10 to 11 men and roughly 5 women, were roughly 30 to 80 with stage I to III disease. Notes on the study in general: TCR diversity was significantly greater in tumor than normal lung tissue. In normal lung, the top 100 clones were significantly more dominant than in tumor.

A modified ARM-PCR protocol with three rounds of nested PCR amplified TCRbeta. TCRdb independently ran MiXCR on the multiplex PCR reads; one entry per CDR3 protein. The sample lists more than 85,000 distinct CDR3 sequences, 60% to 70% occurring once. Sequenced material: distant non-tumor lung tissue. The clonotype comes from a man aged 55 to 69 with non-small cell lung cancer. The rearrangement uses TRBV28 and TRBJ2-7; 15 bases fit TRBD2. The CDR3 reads CASSLGLAGGYEQYF. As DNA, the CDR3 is TGTGCCAGCAGTTTGGGACTAGCGGGAGGCTACGAGCAGTACTTC.